These 6 T cell receptor beta chains came from one sample sequenced in a study of blood T cell repertoires in COVID-19. The protocol was immunoSEQ multiplex PCR, while the TCRdb copy is restricted to in-frame clones and leaves out a portion. The sample holds approximately 210,000 clones; roughly 80% are singletons and the top ten take 0.95%. Sequenced input: peripheral blood. These receptors came from a man aged 60 to 69 with COVID-19, enrolled during active disease.

The chain has TRBV7-2 and TRBJ1-5, with D perhaps TRBD1 (5 bases). The CDR3 has 15 amino acids. CDR1 is SGHTA, CDR2 FQGNSA, per germline. V shed 0 bases and J shed 3 bases, with 9 bases lying between them. CDR3 protein: CASSLARGDNQPQHF. The DNA of the CDR3 is TGTGCCAGCAGCTTAGCGCGGGGGGACAATCAGCCCCAGCATTTT.

This chain joins TRBV4-1 and TRBJ1-1, with unresolved D. Trimming removed 3 bases at V and 3 bases at J, with 8 bases between. The V gene's germline CDR1 is MGHRA and CDR2 YSYEKL. This CDR3 has 13 amino acids. The CDR3 coding sequence is TGCGCCAGCAGCCAGGGCTGGGACACTGAAGCTTTCTTT. Its protein product is CASSQGWDTEAFF.

The chain is built from TRBV11-2 and TRBJ1-4; 8 nucleotides line up with TRBD1. The CDR3 sequence is 17 residues long. Trimming removed 5 bases from V and 2 bases from J; junction bases left unmatched: 10. In germline, CDR1 is SGHAT, CDR2 FQNNGV. The CDR3 loop reads CASSPRTGLGTNEKLFF. The CDR3 DNA reads as TGTGCCAGCAGCCCGCGGACAGGGCTAGGCACTAATGAAAAACTGTTTTTT.

The V call is TRBV24-1, the J call TRBJ1-5, with D maybe TRBD1 (5 bases). The CDR3 loop spans 14 amino acids. Between the trimmed V and J ends, which lost 6 bases and 6 bases, there was a span of 14 bases. Germline V lookup: CDR1 KGHDR, CDR2 SFDVKD. The CDR3, as DNA: TGTGCCACCAGTCAGTCAGGCGGGGGTCAGCCCCAGCATTTT. It yields the protein CATSQSGGGQPQHF.

The V gene is TRBV3-1 (or the pseudogene TRBV3-2), the J gene TRBJ1-6; TRBD1 matches at 7 bases. Germline V lookup: CDR1 LGHDT, CDR2 YNNKEL (reference sequence). This CDR3 has 16 amino acids. With 6 bases clipped from V and 5 bases from J, the junction kept 10 bases outside the gene matches. As DNA, the CDR3 is TGTGCCAGCAGTCTCAGACCGGGACAGAATAATTCACCCCTCCACTTT. Protein product: CASSLRPGQNNSPLHF.

The chain recombines TRBV27 with TRBJ1-4, with 10 bases lining up with TRBD1. The CDR3 sequence is 14 residues long. Germline V gives CDR1 MNHEY, CDR2 SMNVEV (reference sequence). V shed 4 bases, J shed 8 bases, and the junction held 4 bases outside the gene matches. Here the CDR3 DNA reads TGTGCCAGCAGTTCACGGACAGGGGGAGAAAAACTGTTTTTT. Its protein is CASSSRTGGEKLFF.